This TCR beta chain was sequenced in a study of vaccination and CD4 T cells after COVID-19. Details on this clonotype: The antigen remains undetermined.

This sample's time point: late sampling 161 to 241 days after vaccination in three convalescent patients. The treatment was: 10-day PBMC culture with coronavirus spike peptide pools or control peptides (ViraFEST assay). Oncomine TCR Beta short-read sequencing was applied to DNA from cultured CD4+ T cells. TCRdb recomputed calls from the PCR reads with MiXCR, one row per CDR3 protein. The table lists 15,000 to 20,000 distinct CDR3 sequences, roughly 49% of them singletons. Trimming pared 2 bases from V and 0 bases from J, leaving 8 bases between. The CDR3 loop spans 15 amino acids. The germline CDR1 and CDR2 sequences are SGHTA and FQGNSA.

The receptor comes from a human donor who had recovered from COVID-19. This specimen was CD4+ T cells from blood, cultured in vitro, taken about 7 months after SARS-CoV-2 vaccination. The chain employs TRBV7-2 and TRBJ1-3; perhaps TRBD1 as D (5 bases). In nucleotides, the CDR3 is TGTGCCAGCAGCTTAAGACAGTTCTCTGGAAACACCATATATTTT. It yields the protein CASSLRQFSGNTIYF.